The 6 T cell receptor beta chains in this list originate from one sample, sequenced in a study of cytomegalovirus exposure and HLA in healthy donors. Amplification used 60 Vbeta primers and 13 Jbeta primers. TCRdb keeps only in-frame clones here, not all; method: immunoSEQ multiplex PCR. The table shows hundreds of thousands of clones, with about four fifths occurring only once. Source material: PBMCs. The source is a man between 40 and 49 years old in good health and CMV-seropositive.

This CDR3 reads CASSVGQNNEQFF. The CDR3 DNA sequence: TGTGCCAGCAGCGTGGGACAAAACAATGAGCAGTTCTTC. The chain carries TRBV7-3 and TRBJ2-1, with D possibly matching TRBD1 (6 bases). Germline V gene data show CDR1 as SGHTA and CDR2 as FQGTGA. The CDR3 loop spans 13 amino acids. V was clipped by 5 bases and J by 5 bases, with 10 bases between them.

The genes are TRBV5-5 and TRBJ2-5; D possibly corresponds to TRBD1 (7 bases). Germline V gives CDR1 SGHKS, CDR2 YYEKEE (reference sequence). The CDR3 is 16 amino acids. Trimming cost V 4 bases and J 2 bases, with 18 bases left between them. CDR3 in DNA: TGTGCCAGCAGCGCACCGGGACCAGGGGGGCAAGAGACCCAGTACTTC. This sequence encodes CASSAPGPGGQETQYF.

The V and J genes are TRBV10-3 and TRBJ2-3; 11 bases map to TRBD2. CDR3 length equals 16 residues. Germline CDR1 ENHRY, CDR2 SYGVKD. V was pared by 7 bases and J by 2 bases, with 8 bases of the junction left unmatched. CDR3 protein: CAITSGLAEDTDTQYF. The CDR3 DNA sequence: TGTGCCATCACCTCGGGACTAGCGGAGGACACAGATACGCAGTATTTT.

This sequence joins TRBV10-3 and TRBJ2-1; 9 bases fit TRBD1. This CDR3 is built from 15 residues. Germline CDR1 is ENHRY and CDR2 is SYGVKD. The J segment lost 7 bases and the V segment lost 5 bases, leaving 9 bases of the junction unmatched. CDR3 amino acids: CAISSKTGGDNEQFF. The CDR3 region has the DNA TGTGCCATCAGTAGTAAGACAGGGGGGGATAATGAGCAGTTCTTC.

The chain uses TRBV7-9 and TRBJ2-3; possibly TRBD1 for D (7 bases). CDR1 is SEHNR, CDR2 FQNEAQ, per germline (reference sequence). The ends were cut back, 5 bases at V and 0 bases at J, with 12 bases in the middle. The CDR3 contains 15 residues. CDR3: CASSLQGTSTDTQYF. The CDR3 DNA is TGTGCCAGCAGCCTACAGGGGACTAGCACAGATACGCAGTATTTT.

The V call is TRBV29-1, the J call TRBJ1-1; 9 bases line up with TRBD1. V lost 4 bases and J lost 3; bases outside the gene matches: 12. CDR1 is SQVTM, CDR2 ANQGSEA, per germline. The CDR3 runs 16 residues. In DNA, the CDR3 is TGCAGCGTTGCGGGACAGGGAACGGGTCACGACACTGAAGCTTTCTTT. It specifies CSVAGQGTGHDTEAFF.